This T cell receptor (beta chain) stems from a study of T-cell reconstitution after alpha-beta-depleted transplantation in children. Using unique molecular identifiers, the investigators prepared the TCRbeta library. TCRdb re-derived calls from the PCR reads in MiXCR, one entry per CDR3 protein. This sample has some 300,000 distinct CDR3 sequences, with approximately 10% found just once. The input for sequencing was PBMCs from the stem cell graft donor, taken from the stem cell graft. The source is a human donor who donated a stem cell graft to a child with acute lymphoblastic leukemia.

CDR3 loop: CSVVQSPTSTDTQYF. CDR3 DNA: TGCAGCGTTGTGCAGTCCCCTACTAGCACAGATACGCAGTATTTT. The chain has TRBV29-1 and TRBJ2-3; D not resolved. Trimming left V 4 bases short and J 0 bases short, with 14 bases between. CDR3 length equals 15 residues. Germline lookup yields CDR1 SQVTM and CDR2 ANQGSEA.